Sequencing of this T cell receptor (beta chain) was carried out in a study of blood T cells in healthy people across ages. Germline V gene lookup returns CDR1 LGHNA and CDR2 YSLEER. V lost 1 base, J lost 5 bases, and 5 bases stayed unmatched. The CDR3 length is 15 residues. A sample-barcoded 5' primer and a J-beta primer mix were used in a second PCR of about 7 to 12 cycles. MiXCR was run by TCRdb on the 5' RACE reads, yielding one entry per CDR3 protein. The table records about 670,000 distinct CDR3 sequences, 52% of them present only once. The sequence was obtained from a woman of 80 years or more in good health. Material: blood. The V and J genes are TRBV4-3 and TRBJ2-1, with TRBD1 identical over 7 bases. The CDR3 DNA follows: TGCGCCAGCAGCCAAGGGGACAGCTACAACAATGAGCAGTTCTTC. Its protein product is CASSQGDSYNNEQFF.